This passage covers 29 T cell receptor beta chains from one sample sequenced in a study of cytomegalovirus exposure and HLA in healthy donors. The PCR ran on 60 Vbeta and 13 Jbeta primers. Data came from immunoSEQ multiplex PCR; TCRdb stores just in-frame clones and leaves some out. The sample lists under 200,000 clones, over 9.5% occurring once. The sequencing sample was made of PBMCs. The receptors derive from a man aged 50-59 years in good health and CMV-seropositive.

This clone has more than one count but fewer than ten. The chain uses TRBV29-1 and TRBJ2-1, with 10 positions matching TRBD1. The ends lost 0 bases at V and 9 bases at J; junction bases unmatched: 8. The germline CDR1 and CDR2 sequences are SQVTM and ANQGSEA. The CDR3 extends over 15 amino acids. In DNA form, the CDR3 reads TGCAGCGTTGAAGAAGGACAGGGGGTATTCGGTGAGCAGTTCTTC. This codes for CSVEEGQGVFGEQFF.

This clone was seen only a few times. This chain links TRBV6-5 with TRBJ2-5, with 8 bases aligning to TRBD1. Germline lookup yields CDR1 MNHEY and CDR2 SVGAGI. The CDR3 length is 15 residues. Germline trimming cut 6 bases from V and 6 bases from J; bases unmatched to any gene: 12. CDR3: CASRQDPGGMKTQYF. Here the CDR3 DNA reads TGTGCCAGCAGACAAGACCCAGGGGGCATGAAGACCCAGTACTTC.

In this sample, this clone turned up a few times. In DNA form, the CDR3 reads TGTGCCAGCAGCTTATCGCTGATGGGACAGGGGGCGAGCGAGCAGTACGTC. Encoded protein: CASSLSLMGQGASEQYV. This chain uses TRBV11-3 with TRBJ2-7; 12 bases line up with TRBD1. Germline CDR1 and CDR2: SGHNT and YENEEA. After removal of 2 bases from V and 6 bases from J, the junction contained 11 bases not matched to a gene. The CDR3 sequence is 17 residues long.

This chain links TRBV7-2 with TRBJ1-1, with a weak D call TRBD1 (6 bases). V lost 5 bases and J 1 base, leaving 17 bases between the germline ends. CDR3 length equals 16 residues. CDR1 and CDR2 (germline): SGHTA, FQGNSA. This chain's CDR3 is CASSRDPGQKNTEAFF. DNA for the CDR3: TGTGCCAGCAGCCGGGACCCGGGACAAAAGAACACTGAAGCTTTCTTT.

CDR3 sequence: CASSFGQGDGYTF. In nucleotides, the CDR3 is TGTGCCAGCAGCTTCGGACAGGGGGATGGCTACACCTTC. This sequence joins TRBV5-6 and TRBJ1-2, with TRBD1 matching 10 bases. The V segment lost 2 bases and the J segment 6 bases; nucleotides outside the gene matches: 1. This CDR3 contains 13 residues. The germline CDR1 and CDR2 sequences are SGHDT and YYEEEE.

This clone appeared a few times. CDR3 protein: CAIRPGQSYEQYF. CDR3 sequence (DNA): TGTGCCATCCGCCCGGGACAGTCCTACGAGCAGTACTTC. This chain connects TRBV10-3 to TRBJ2-7; TRBD1 agrees at 7 bases. Germline V gene sequence: CDR1 ENHRY, CDR2 SYGVKD. The CDR3 covers 13 residues. With 8 bases clipped from V and 1 base from J, the junction kept 5 bases outside the gene matches.

The gene calls are TRBV2 and TRBJ2-7; 9 bases align to TRBD2. The V gene's germline CDR1 is SNHLY and CDR2 FYNNEI. This CDR3 comprises 14 residues. The J segment lost 2 bases and the V segment lost 4 bases, leaving 3 bases of the junction unmatched. The CDR3 coding sequence is TGTGCCAGCAGTGGCCAGCGGGGGGCCTACGAGCAGTACTTC. Translation gives CASSGQRGAYEQYF.

The J gene is TRBJ2-7, the V gene TRBV27; 11 bases line up with TRBD2. The CDR3 length is 14 residues. J lost 7 bases, V lost 3 bases, and 5 bases had no gene match. The germline CDR1 and CDR2 sequences are MNHEY and SMNVEV (reference sequence). Written as DNA, the CDR3 is TGTGCCAGCAGTTTCGGGACTAGCGGCCTGGAGCAGTACTTC. Translated, it gives CASSFGTSGLEQYF.

This chain uses TRBV7-8 with TRBJ1-6, with no clear D. The CDR3 extends over 12 amino acids. The germline V and J ends were trimmed by 0 bases and 13 bases, with 7 bases remaining between them. Germline loops: CDR1 SGHVS, CDR2 FQNEAQ. In DNA form, the CDR3 reads TGTGCCAGCAGCTTAGCGACGGGGCCCCTCCACTTT. Its translation: CASSLATGPLHF.

The J gene is TRBJ2-7, the V gene TRBV5-1; 7 nucleotides agree with TRBD1. Germline V gene lookup returns CDR1 SGHRS and CDR2 YFSETQ. The CDR3 runs to 14 residues. V shed 4 bases and J 0 bases; nucleotides not matched to a gene: 4. This CDR3 reads CASSPTGFSYEQYF. The CDR3 DNA reads TGCGCCAGCAGCCCGACAGGGTTCTCCTACGAGCAGTACTTC.

This clone was seen a handful of times. The CDR3 sequence: CASSSGGDSGNTIYF. Here the CDR3 DNA reads TGTGCCAGCAGCTCCGGGGGTGACTCTGGAAACACCATATATTTT. This chain uses TRBV5-4 with TRBJ1-3; D possibly corresponds to TRBD1 (5 bases). CDR3 length equals 15 residues. Deletions cut 3 bases from V and 0 bases from J, with 10 bases between. From germline, CDR1 is SGHNT and CDR2 YYREEE (reference sequence).

This clone was recorded a few times. The chain recombines TRBV7-3 with TRBJ2-7; 7 nucleotides align to TRBD1. V dropped 3 bases and J dropped 0; count of bases not matched to a gene: 8. Per the germline V gene, CDR1 is SGHTA and CDR2 is FQGTGA. The CDR3 runs 16 residues. CDR3 in amino acids: CASSFGDSLSSYEQYF. Written as DNA, the CDR3 is TGTGCCAGCAGCTTCGGGGACAGCTTGAGCTCCTACGAGCAGTACTTC.

This clone was observed a few times. The chain couples TRBV11-1 to TRBJ1-2; TRBD1 might be the D (5 bases). The CDR3 totals 14 residues. Trimming left V 3 bases short and J 7 bases short, with 15 bases between. The germline CDR1 and CDR2 sequences are SGHAT and FQDESV (reference sequence). The CDR3 here is CASSLQGHLSGYTF. CDR3 sequence (DNA): TGTGCCAGCAGCTTGCAGGGCCACTTAAGTGGCTACACCTTC.

The V call is TRBV4-3, the J call TRBJ1-2; 9 bases agree with TRBD1. The CDR3 is made up of 14 amino acids. Trimming took 3 bases from V and 5 from J; bases not matched to a gene: 4. CDR1 and CDR2 from the germline V gene are LGHNA and YSLEER. For the CDR3, the DNA is TGCGCCAGCAGCCACGGACAGGGGCAGTATGGCTACACCTTC. It translates to CASSHGQGQYGYTF.

The V gene is TRBV28, the J gene TRBJ1-1; possible D gene TRBD1, 5 bases. V was pared by 6 bases and J by 5 bases, with 19 bases between. From germline, CDR1 is MDHEN and CDR2 SYDVKM. This CDR3 spans 15 amino acids. In nucleotides, the CDR3 is TGTGCCAGCAGCTCCGGGGGGGGTAAAGGGACTGAAGCTTTCTTT. Residues: CASSSGGGKGTEAFF.

This clone has more than one count but fewer than ten. This rearrangement joins TRBV7-3 to TRBJ2-5, with D unclear. This CDR3 spans 13 amino acids. Trimming shortened V by 3 bases and J by 2 bases, and 7 bases separated the two germline ends. Germline lookup yields CDR1 SGHTA and CDR2 FQGTGA. CDR3 sequence reads: CASSFTDQETQYF. CDR3 nucleotides: TGTGCCAGCAGCTTTACAGATCAAGAGACCCAGTACTTC.

This clone turned up a few times. The chain is built from TRBV4-2 and TRBJ2-3; D remains ambiguous. CDR3 size: 14 residues. Germline V gene data show CDR1 as LGHNA and CDR2 as YNFKEQ. The V end lost 0 bases, the J end lost 4 bases, and 8 bases lay between the germline ends. The CDR3 sequence: CASSQEPVADTQYF. For the CDR3, the DNA is TGTGCCAGCAGCCAAGAACCGGTCGCAGATACGCAGTATTTT.

This clone has a handful of counts. The chain couples TRBV27 to TRBJ2-7; TRBD1 agrees at 7 bases. V shed 5 bases and J 7 bases; nucleotides not matched to a gene: 8. The germline V gene encodes CDR1 MNHEY and CDR2 SMNVEV (reference sequence). This CDR3 has 13 residues. The CDR3 nucleotides are TGTGCCAGCAGTCATCCCGACAGGGAGGAGCAGTACTTC. Translated, it gives CASSHPDREEQYF.

J is TRBJ1-6 and V is TRBV7-2; the D is unclear. Trimming stripped 2 bases from V and 5 bases from J, with 7 bases between. CDR3 size: 14 residues. The germline gives CDR1 SGHTA, CDR2 FQGNSA. Here the CDR3 DNA reads TGTGCCAGCAGCTTACTCACAGATAATTCACCCCTCCACTTT. Translating gives CASSLLTDNSPLHF.

This clone was observed a few times. The V and J genes are TRBV7-9 and TRBJ1-5; TRBD1 matches 8 bases. CDR1 and CDR2 from the germline V gene are SEHNR and FQNEAQ (reference sequence). V shed 1 base and J 7 bases; nucleotides not matched to a gene: 9. The length of the CDR3 is 16 residues. The CDR3 coding sequence is TGTGCCAGCAGCTTAGGGACAGGGAACCTCAGGCAGCCCCAGCATTTT. It encodes CASSLGTGNLRQPQHF.

In its sample, this clone was seen a few times. The genes are TRBV4-3 and TRBJ1-1, with TRBD1 identical over 7 bases. CDR3 size: 14 residues. V trimming: 4 bases; J trimming: 1 base; junction bases outside the gene matches: 3. Per germline, CDR1 LGHNA and CDR2 YSLEER. The CDR3 DNA follows: TGCGCCAGCAGCCTGTGGACAGGGAACACTGAAGCTTTCTTT. Translating gives CASSLWTGNTEAFF.

This chain uses TRBV11-2 with TRBJ2-5; TRBD1 aligns across 9 bases. This CDR3 has 16 amino acids. The germline CDR1 and CDR2 sequences are SGHAT and FQNNGV. With V trimmed by 0 bases and J by 0 bases, 2 bases remained unmatched. The CDR3 coding sequence is TGTGCCAGCAGCTTAGACGGACAGGGGAACCAAGAGACCCAGTACTTC. Translating gives CASSLDGQGNQETQYF. Looking up the rest from reference TRBV11-2 and TRBJ2-5 gives the full variable domain: EAGVAQSPRYKIIEKRQSVAFWCNPISGHATLYWYQQILGQGPKLLIQFQNNGVVDDSQLPKDRFSAERLKGVDSTLKIQPAKLEDSAVYLCASSLDGQGNQETQYFGPGTRLLVL.

V is TRBV6-5 and J is TRBJ2-5, with 8 bases that match TRBD1. The DNA matches TRBJ2-7 better at its end, which makes the J call doubtful. Germline values: CDR1 MNHEY, CDR2 SVGAGI. The CDR3 sequence is 15 residues long. For the CDR3, the DNA is TGTGCCAGCAGCAGACAGGGGTCAGTCTTCGACGAGCAGTACTTC. It specifies CASSRQGSVFDEQYF.

A few counts support this clone. The V call is TRBV5-4, the J call TRBJ2-1, with TRBD1 identical over 9 bases. J was trimmed by 6 bases and V by 2 bases; bases with no gene match: 6. Germline V lookup: CDR1 SGHNT, CDR2 YYREEE (reference sequence). CDR3 length: 15 residues. The CDR3 here is CASSLPGQGGNEQFF. As DNA, the CDR3 is TGTGCCAGCAGCTTACCGGGACAGGGAGGCAATGAGCAGTTCTTC.

The chain couples TRBV6-5 to TRBJ1-4, with D perhaps matching TRBD1 (6 bases). Per germline, CDR1 MNHEY and CDR2 SVGAGI. With 6 bases removed from V and 8 bases from J, the gap between germline ends came to 16 bases. The length of the CDR3 is 14 residues. The CDR3 region is CASRPTGSGEKLFF. The CDR3 DNA follows: TGTGCCAGCAGACCTACAGGGTCAGGCGAAAAACTGTTTTTT.

This clone was observed a handful of times. The J gene is TRBJ2-7, the V gene TRBV4-3, with D tentatively TRBD1 (6 bases). Germline assignment: CDR1 LGHNA and CDR2 YSLEER. V dropped 4 bases and J dropped 4 bases, with 11 bases sitting between them. This CDR3 has 13 residues. CDR3 in DNA: TGCGCCAGCAGCCTGGACCAGGGGTACGAGCAGTACTTC. Translating gives CASSLDQGYEQYF.

This clone was counted a few times. The chain combines TRBV2 with TRBJ2-7; 8 nucleotides line up with TRBD1. There are 14 residues in the CDR3. Germline-derived CDR1 and CDR2 are SNHLY and FYNNEI. The V and J ends lost 1 base and 1 base, in that order; junction bases with no gene match: 0. The DNA for the CDR3 is TGTGCCAGCAGTGAAGACAGGGGGTCCTACGAGCAGTACGTC. The encoded protein is CASSEDRGSYEQYV.

This clone occurred a few times. The rearrangement links TRBV11-3 to TRBJ1-4; D remains ambiguous. Trimming pared 4 bases from V and 11 bases from J, leaving 14 bases between. This CDR3 contains 13 residues. CDR1 and CDR2 (germline): SGHNT, YENEEA. CDR3 protein: CASSSTRDGKLFF. CDR3 bases: TGTGCCAGCAGCTCAACTAGGGATGGGAAACTGTTTTTT.

This clone was detected only a few times. The chain combines TRBV9 with TRBJ1-1; 9 nucleotides align to TRBD1. In germline, CDR1 is SGDLS, CDR2 YYNGEE. The CDR3 has 16 amino acids. V shed 3 bases and J 0 bases; nucleotides not matched to a gene: 6. CDR3 DNA sequence: TGTGCCAGCAGCGGGCGGACAGGGGCACTGAACACTGAAGCTTTCTTT. Its translation is CASSGRTGALNTEAFF.